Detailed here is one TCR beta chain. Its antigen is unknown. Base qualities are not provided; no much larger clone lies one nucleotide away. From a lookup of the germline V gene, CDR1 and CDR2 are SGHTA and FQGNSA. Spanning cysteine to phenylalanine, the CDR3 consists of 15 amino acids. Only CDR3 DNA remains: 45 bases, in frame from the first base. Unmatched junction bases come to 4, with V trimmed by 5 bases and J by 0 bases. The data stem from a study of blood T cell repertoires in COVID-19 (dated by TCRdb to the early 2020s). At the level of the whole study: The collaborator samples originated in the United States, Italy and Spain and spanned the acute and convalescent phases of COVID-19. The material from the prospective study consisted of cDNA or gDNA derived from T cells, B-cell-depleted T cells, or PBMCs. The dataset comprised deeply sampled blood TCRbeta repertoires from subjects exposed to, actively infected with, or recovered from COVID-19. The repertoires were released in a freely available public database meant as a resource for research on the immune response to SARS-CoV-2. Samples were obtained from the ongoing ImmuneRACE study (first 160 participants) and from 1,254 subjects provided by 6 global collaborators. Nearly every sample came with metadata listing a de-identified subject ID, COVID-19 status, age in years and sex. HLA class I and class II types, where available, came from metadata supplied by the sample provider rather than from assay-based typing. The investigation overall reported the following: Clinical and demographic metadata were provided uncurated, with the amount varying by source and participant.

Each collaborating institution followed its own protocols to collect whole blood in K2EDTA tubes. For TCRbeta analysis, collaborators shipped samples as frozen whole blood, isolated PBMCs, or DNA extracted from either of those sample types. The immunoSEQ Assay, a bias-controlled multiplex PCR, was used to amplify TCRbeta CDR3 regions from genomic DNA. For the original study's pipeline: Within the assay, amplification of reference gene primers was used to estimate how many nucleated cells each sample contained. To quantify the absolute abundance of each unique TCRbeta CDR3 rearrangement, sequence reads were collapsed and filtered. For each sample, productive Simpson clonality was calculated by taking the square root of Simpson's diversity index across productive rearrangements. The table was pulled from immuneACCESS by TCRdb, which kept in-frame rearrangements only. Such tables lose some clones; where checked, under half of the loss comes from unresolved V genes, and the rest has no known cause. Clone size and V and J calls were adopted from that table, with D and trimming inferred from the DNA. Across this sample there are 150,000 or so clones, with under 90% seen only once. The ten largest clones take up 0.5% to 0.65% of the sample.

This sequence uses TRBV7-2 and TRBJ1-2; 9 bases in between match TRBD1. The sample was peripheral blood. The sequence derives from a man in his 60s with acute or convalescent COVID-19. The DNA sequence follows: TGTGCCAGCAGCCCCGACAGGGGGGCTAACTATGGCTACACCTTC. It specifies CASSPDRGANYGYTF. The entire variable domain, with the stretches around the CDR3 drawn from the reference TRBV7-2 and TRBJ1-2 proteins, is GAGVSQSPSNKVTEKGKDVELRCDPISGHTALYWYRQSLGQGLEFLIYFQGNSAPDKSGLPSDRFSAERTGGSVSTLTIQRTQQEDSAVYLCASSPDRGANYGYTFGSGTRLTVV.